Presented here are 10 T cell receptor beta chains from one specimen sequenced in a study of human T cells and chemical hapten exposure. Each CDR3 protein is one row after TCRdb ran MiXCR on the 5' RACE reads. The repertoire has 110,000 or so distinct CDR3 sequences, roughly a fifth of them found once; the top ten carry around 3%. The starting material, unfractionated whole blood, was used for total RNA extraction. Receptors originate from a human donor in good health.

This clonotype was observed a handful of times. The chain has TRBV27 and TRBJ2-3, with D uncertain. CDR1 and CDR2 (germline): MNHEY, SMNVEV (reference sequence). The V gene lost 1 base and the J gene lost 2 bases, with 7 bases spanning the gap. This CDR3 comprises 14 residues. In nucleotides, the CDR3 is TGTGCCAGCAGTTTATTGGCCTACACAGATACGCAGTATTTT. Encoded protein: CASSLLAYTDTQYF.

The rearrangement uses TRBV5-1 and TRBJ2-3; 11 nucleotides line up with TRBD2. The germline CDR1 and CDR2 sequences are SGHRS and YFSETQ. CDR3 size: 15 residues. V dropped 5 bases and J dropped 4; count of bases not matched to a gene: 6. The CDR3 region is CASSLAGGPADTQYF. CDR3 bases: TGCGCCAGCAGTTTAGCGGGAGGGCCGGCAGATACGCAGTATTTT.

This clonotype was detected only a few times. This chain connects TRBV10-3 to TRBJ1-2; 10 nucleotides match TRBD1. Trimming removed 10 bases from V and 4 bases from J; junction bases left unmatched: 6. The CDR3 is 13 amino acids. CDR1 and CDR2 (germline): ENHRY, SYGVKD. DNA of the CDR3: TGTGCCACCCAGACAGGGGGCGTCTATGGCTACACCTTC. Amino acids: CATQTGGVYGYTF.

This clonotype was seen a few times. The chain couples TRBV14 to TRBJ2-1; 12 bases agree with TRBD2. Germline V gene lookup returns CDR1 SGHDN and CDR2 FVKESK. The CDR3 covers 14 residues. V shed 7 bases, J shed 8 bases, and the junction held 6 bases outside the gene matches. The chain's CDR3 is CASKLTSGRYEQFF. CDR3 nucleotides: TGTGCCAGCAAGTTGACTAGCGGGAGATATGAGCAGTTCTTC.

The V call is TRBV12-3 or TRBV12-4, the J call TRBJ1-3; D uncertain. The length of the CDR3 is 14 residues. V was clipped by 6 bases and J by 0 bases, with 9 bases between them. The CDR3 spells CASREALSGNTIYF. The CDR3, as DNA: TGTGCCAGCAGGGAAGCCCTCTCTGGAAACACCATATATTTT.

This clonotype was seen more than once but under ten times. The chain couples TRBV14 to TRBJ2-7, with 11 bases that match TRBD2. V lost 4 bases and J lost 3; bases outside the gene matches: 2. This CDR3 is 14 amino acids long. Germline loops: CDR1 SGHDN, CDR2 FVKESK. This chain's CDR3 is CASSLAGGYYEQYF. CDR3 DNA: TGTGCCAGCAGCCTAGCGGGAGGGTACTACGAGCAGTACTTC.

V is TRBV7-9 and J is TRBJ2-7, with 9 bases fitting TRBD2. The junction had 8 bases not matched to a gene; V was cut back by 3 bases and J by 5 bases. The CDR3 has 15 residues. Germline CDR1 reads SEHNR; CDR2 reads FQNEAQ (reference sequence). CDR3 amino acids: CASSFYSGSANEQYF. The CDR3 nucleotides read TGTGCCAGCAGCTTCTATAGCGGGAGTGCCAACGAGCAGTACTTC.

Here the CDR3 reads CATSPHNNEQFF. The CDR3 region has the DNA TGCGCTACCTCCCCCCACAACAATGAGCAGTTCTTC. This chain connects TRBV10-1 to TRBJ2-1; D uncertain. The CDR3 has 12 amino acids. Germline lookup yields CDR1 WNHNN and CDR2 SYGVQD (reference sequence).

This clonotype was observed many times. This chain uses TRBV7-9 with TRBJ1-4, with 9 bases identical to TRBD1. The junction had 9 bases not matched to a gene; V was cut back by 7 bases and J by 9 bases. Germline CDR1 SEHNR, CDR2 FQNEAQ (reference sequence). The CDR3 has 14 residues. The CDR3 spells CASTPLDRGQKLFF. Written as DNA, the CDR3 is TGTGCCAGCACGCCCCTGGACAGGGGCCAAAAACTGTTTTTT.

The chain joins TRBV5-1 to TRBJ2-7; 10 nucleotides agree with TRBD2. The V gene end was trimmed by 1 base and the J gene end by 1 base; junction bases not matched to a gene: 11. Germline V lookup: CDR1 SGHRS, CDR2 YFSETQ. This CDR3 region has 18 residues. CDR3 sequence (DNA): TGCGCCAGCAGCTTGCTTCCTCTCCTAGCGGGGGTGTCCTACGAGCAGTACTTC. This sequence encodes CASSLLPLLAGVSYEQYF.